This paragraph covers one T cell receptor (beta chain) sequence. Sequencing was performed with immunoSEQ multiplex PCR; in TCRdb, only in-frame clones are kept and a portion is missing. The repertoire holds 45,000 to 50,000 clones, 70% to 90% seen once, with almost 4% in the top ten. Trimming shortened V by 4 bases and J by 6 bases, and 26 bases separated the two germline ends. The length of the CDR3 is 18 residues. Germline lookup yields CDR1 MNHEY and CDR2 SMNVEV (reference sequence). The data derive from a study of PD-L1 blockade in urothelial cancer. The sequencing here drew on PBMCs, taken around atezolizumab (anti-PD-L1) treatment. The V call is TRBV27, the J call TRBJ2-3; D not resolved. This TCR was sampled from a man older than 75 with urothelial cancer. CDR3 sequence: CASSYPHSVETGADTQYF. The CDR3 nucleotides are TGTGCCAGCAGTTATCCCCATTCAGTAGAGACGGGTGCGGATACGCAGTATTTT.